The clone carrying this T cell receptor (beta chain) has at least ten counts. Antigen specificity is unknown. The record originates from a study of read filtering for tumor transcriptome and immune sequencing. The overall study: TCR-mapped reads were about 3.5 to 10.27 million with IR-seq versus about 80 to 1273 with RNA-seq.

Bone marrow was sampled from every patient at the time of active disease. The library was built from about 400 ng RNA with molecular barcoded adaptors for alpha/delta and beta/gamma chains. MiXCR, run by TCRdb on the reads, gives a single entry per CDR3 protein. The repertoire holds 37,000 or so distinct CDR3 sequences, roughly 15% seen once, with approximately 35% in the top ten. General observations from the study: In IR-seq, single-read clonotypes were 75% to 90% of clonotypes but around 3.2% of reads. This fraction held mixed bone marrow immune cells after CD138-negative sorting.

CDR1 is SQVTM, CDR2 ANQGSEA, per germline. With 3 bases removed from V and 3 bases from J, the gap between germline ends came to 17 bases. The CDR3 covers 16 residues. This chain connects TRBV29-1 to TRBJ1-4; possible D gene TRBD1, 5 bases. The sample comprised a population of CD138-negative cells sorted from bone marrow. This receptor was identified in a donor at least 40 years old with multiple myeloma. The CDR3 nucleotides are TGCAGCGTTGAGATGGCGGGGACGGCCGCTAATGAAAAACTGTTTTTT. Translated: CSVEMAGTAANEKLFF.